This is a list of T cell receptor beta chains from one sample in a study of T cells in Graves' hyperthyroidism and ophthalmopathy. MiXCR was run by TCRdb on the multiplex PCR reads, yielding one entry per CDR3 protein. The data contain roughly 570,000 distinct CDR3 sequences, around a sixth of them singletons. Input material: blood. All receptors derive from a woman aged 30 to 39 with Graves' hyperthyroidism. CDR3s include the opening cysteine and the closing phenylalanine or tryptophan. The D gene is left open where the match is weak. Clone size is given for some rows only: seen once, a few or many times, or a class if the clone is expanded.

NA,TRBJ1-1,NA,TRBV10-3,TGTGCCATCAGTGAGGAGGCGGGATTGACTGAAGCTTTCTTT,CAISEEAGLTEAFF
many,TRBJ2-1,NA,TRBV7-9,TGTGCCAGCAGCTTATTGGATCAGGGGCAGTTCTTC,CASSLLDQGQFF
NA,TRBJ2-1,TRBD2,TRBV20-1,TGCAGTGCTACTCCTCCGGGACTAGGGAATGAGCAGTTCTTC,CSATPPGLGNEQFF
NA,TRBJ2-3,TRBD2,TRBV9,TGTGCCAGCAGCTCTTCTAGCGGGAAGACAGATACGCAGTATTTT,CASSSSSGKTDTQYF
many,TRBJ1-1,NA,TRBV12-3/TRBV12-4,TGTGCCAGCAGCCACACAGGGACGTCAGAAGCTTTCTTT,CASSHTGTSEAFF
once,TRBJ2-7,TRBD2,TRBV20-1,TGCAGTGCTAAGGGACTAGCGGGGATACCTTACGAGCAGTACTTC,CSAKGLAGIPYEQYF
many,TRBJ1-1,NA,TRBV7-9,TGTGCCAGCAGCCCTCGCACAGGAACGACTGAAGCTTTCTTT,CASSPRTGTTEAFF
NA,TRBJ1-2,TRBD1,TRBV29-1,TGCAGCGTTGATGACACAGGGGACCTCGACGGCTACACCTTC,CSVDDTGDLDGYTF
NA,TRBJ2-7,NA,TRBV20-1,TGCAGTGCTAGCGGCAGGGACCTCTTCTACGAGCAGTACTTC,CSASGRDLFYEQYF
NA,TRBJ2-3,TRBD2,TRBV19,TGTGCCAGTAGTATAGACCAACTAGCGGGAGATACGCAGTATTTT,CASSIDQLAGDTQYF
few,TRBJ2-5,TRBD2,TRBV9,TGTGCCAGCAGCGTGGGGGAGGGCCAGGAGACCCAGTACTTC,CASSVGEGQETQYF
NA,TRBJ1-4,NA,TRBV6-1,TGTGCCAGCAGACGAGGGAAAAAACTGTTTTTT,CASRRGKKLFF
NA,TRBJ2-7,TRBD2,TRBV5-1,TGCGCCAGCAGCTTGAGGGTAGCGGGGGACAATGAGCAGTACTTC,CASSLRVAGDNEQYF
NA,TRBJ1-1,NA,TRBV19,TGTGCCATTAAACCGGGTGGGACTGAAGCTTTCTTT,CAIKPGGTEAFF
many,TRBJ1-2,TRBD1,TRBV28,TGTGCCAGCAGTTTCGACAGGGGCACAGGATATGGCTACACCTTC,CASSFDRGTGYGYTF